This T cell receptor (beta chain) came from a study of early T cells in non-severe SARS-CoV-2 infection (dated by TCRdb to 2020 to 2023). About the study as a whole: Because TCR sequencing relied on bulk RNA taken from unsorted whole blood, pairing of alpha and beta chains was not possible.

The method was 5' RACE. Sequenced on a NextSeq 500. In the TCR library protocol, unique molecular identifiers were attached to individual cDNA molecules to correct for PCR bias and sequencing error. Both TCR alpha and beta chains were sequenced, and tight co-correlation was observed between alpha and beta sequence abundances in each sample. The study's own analysis went as follows. V gene, J gene and CDR3 annotation of TCR sequences was performed with Decombinator V4. Expanded TCRs were defined as changing significantly between any two time points under a Poisson model with p below 0.0001. Abundances of TCRs were expressed as counts per million after normalisation to the total number of TCRs sequenced in each sample. MAIT TCRs were defined by TRAV1-2 paired with TRAJ12, TRAJ20 or TRAJ33, and iNKT TCRs by TRAV10 paired with TRAJ18. A search of VDJdb, accessed on 1 November 2021, was run for TCRs annotated to CMV, EBV and SARS-CoV-2, with TCRs annotated for multiple antigens excluded. TCRdb itself trimmed the public reads at Q25 with fastp, ran MiXCR and retained productive beta chains. One record per CDR3 amino acid sequence lists the most common genes and DNA. The V and J calls here are based on TCRdb, not the publication. The sample contains 68,000 or so distinct CDR3 sequences, 10% to 15% of them found a single time. The ten largest account for around 1.7% of the sample.

This was a case-control study nested in a cohort of healthcare workers in London, UK, who had nasopharyngeal swab PCR tests and blood samples taken every week. Between 23 and 31 March 2020, the week of the UK lockdown, healthcare workers were enrolled and then followed up weekly for as long as 16 weeks. General study outcomes and caveats: Matching against VDJdb was skewed toward anti-spike CD8 responses, likely underestimated virus-specific expansions, and missed private and CD4 specificities.

The CDR3 spans 14 residues, from the cysteine through the phenylalanine. Kept here is only the CDR3 DNA, which spans 42 bases and is read in frame from base 1. Between the V and J ends, shortened by 2 bases and 8 bases respectively, the junction contains 13 bases. From a lookup of the germline V gene, CDR1 and CDR2 are SGHRS and YFSETQ. As regards this clonotype: Its recognized antigen is unknown. Per-nucleotide qualities are absent, and no much larger clonotype sits a single base away.

The TCR sequence derives from an adult who was a healthcare worker with PCR-confirmed SARS-CoV-2 infection or an uninfected control (not recorded which). The V and J genes are TRBV5-1 and TRBJ1-4, with TRBD1 tentatively as D gene (5 bases match). The sequenced sample consisted of whole blood. In nucleotides, the sequence is TGCGCCAGCAGCTTACGGGGGACGATCGAAAAACTGTTTTTT. Its protein is CASSLRGTIEKLFF.